The 18 T cell receptor beta chains below all came from one sample that was sequenced in a study of shared clonotypes between healthy human individuals. Only in-frame clones appear in the TCRdb table, and some are missing; sequencing was by immunoSEQ multiplex PCR. The table lists 950,000 to 1,300,000 clones, 65% to 80% of them singletons. The sample consisted of memory CD4+ T cells sorted from blood. Sample subset: CD45RA-negative fraction. These receptors came from a man between 18 and 29 years old in good health.

The chain has TRBV2 and TRBJ1-3; D gene ambiguous. CDR1 and CDR2 from the germline V gene are SNHLY and FYNNEI. V was pared by 7 bases and J by 0 bases, with 10 bases between. The CDR3 is 14 amino acids. Written as DNA, the CDR3 is TGTGCCAGCACGGTCAGCTACTCTGGAAACACCATATATTTT. It specifies CASTVSYSGNTIYF.

The sample holds one count of this clone. This rearrangement joins TRBV6-5 to TRBJ1-2; tentative D call: TRBD1 (6 bases). Per the germline V gene, CDR1 is MNHEY and CDR2 is SVGAGI. This CDR3 region has 14 residues. Deletions cut 11 bases from V and 9 bases from J, with 25 bases between. CDR3 amino acids: CAARSRETGTSYTF. For the CDR3, the DNA is TGTGCCGCCCGATCAAGGGAGACAGGAACAAGCTACACCTTC.

The rearrangement joins TRBV2 to TRBJ1-3; no clear D. The V end was cut by 0 bases, the J end by 0 bases, with 12 bases between. The CDR3 runs 17 residues. The germline CDR1 and CDR2 sequences are SNHLY and FYNNEI. CDR3 nucleotides: TGTGCCAGCAGTGAAGCTTTTGGCTCAAGCTCTGGAAACACCATATATTTT. This sequence encodes CASSEAFGSSSGNTIYF. Full variable domain (missing parts from reference TRBV2 and TRBJ1-3): EPEVTQTPSHQVTQMGQEVILRCVPISNHLYFYWYRQILGQKVEFLVSFYNNEISEKSEIFDDQFSVERPDGSNFTLKIRSTKLEDSAMYFCASSEAFGSSSGNTIYFGEGSWLTVV.

Points on this clone: Being one base from a much bigger clone, this may be a read error. This CDR3 is also generated by other DNA sequences in the sample. This sequence joins TRBV7-2 and TRBJ2-2; D is unresolved. Germline V gene data show CDR1 as SGHTA and CDR2 as FQGNSA. CDR3 length equals 12 residues. V was shortened by 5 bases and J by 1 base, with 2 bases between the two germline ends. The CDR3 reads CASSLNTGELFF. CDR3 sequence (DNA): TGTGCCAGCAGCCTGAACACCGGGGAGCTGTTTTTT. Full variable domain (rest looked up from reference TRBV7-2 and TRBJ2-2): GAGVSQSPSNKVTEKGKDVELRCDPISGHTALYWYRQSLGQGLEFLIYFQGNSAPDKSGLPSDRFSAERTGGSVSTLTIQRTQQEDSAVYLCASSLNTGELFFGEGSRLTVL.

The V call is TRBV5-8, the J call TRBJ2-3; D may match TRBD1 or TRBD2 (6 bases each). The germline gives CDR1 SGHTS, CDR2 YDEGEE. This CDR3 comprises 17 residues. V gave up 3 bases and J gave up 3 bases, with 20 bases separating them. The CDR3 reads CASSWGASAQGTDTQYF. For the CDR3, the DNA is TGTGCCAGCAGCTGGGGGGCTAGCGCCCAGGGGACAGATACGCAGTATTTT.

This chain uses TRBV5-1 with TRBJ2-5; D may be TRBD1 or TRBD2 (6 bases each). CDR1 and CDR2 from the germline V gene are SGHRS and YFSETQ. Trimming cost V 7 bases and J 2 bases, with 12 bases left between them. The CDR3 length is 13 residues. The CDR3 DNA reads as TGCGCCAGCGGAGGGACACCACAAGAGACCCAGTACTTC. Amino acid sequence: CASGGTPQETQYF. The complete variable domain, with remaining parts taken from reference TRBV5-1 and TRBJ2-5, reads KAGVTQTPRYLIKTRGQQVTLSCSPISGHRSVSWYQQTPGQGLQFLFEYFSETQRNKGNFPGRFSGRQFSNSRSEMNVSTLELGDSALYLCASGGTPQETQYFGPGTRLLVL.

This rearrangement joins TRBV27 to TRBJ2-3, with TRBD1 identical over 7 bases. The V gene end was trimmed by 6 bases and the J gene end by 3 bases; junction bases not matched to a gene: 3. The CDR3 spans 13 residues. Germline assignment: CDR1 MNHEY and CDR2 SMNVEV (reference sequence). The CDR3 DNA is TGTGCCAGCAGGAGACAGGGAACAGATACGCAGTATTTT. Its translation is CASRRQGTDTQYF.

The V call is TRBV28, the J call TRBJ1-2, with TRBD1 matching over 8 bases. The ends lost 6 bases at V and 4 bases at J; junction bases unmatched: 7. CDR3 size: 14 residues. CDR1 and CDR2 from the germline V gene are MDHEN and SYDVKM. Here the CDR3 reads CASRQTGEGYGYTF. CDR3 sequence (DNA): TGTGCCAGCAGGCAGACAGGGGAGGGCTATGGCTACACCTTC.

A single count supports this clone. This chain joins TRBV5-4 and TRBJ1-3; 9 bases line up with TRBD1. Germline assignment: CDR1 SGHNT and CDR2 YYREEE (reference sequence). J gave up 0 bases and V 5 bases, and 6 bases lay outside the gene matches. There are 16 residues in the CDR3. In nucleotides, the CDR3 is TGTGCCAGCAGTCGATCGACAGGGGGCTCTGGAAACACCATATATTTT. It specifies CASSRSTGGSGNTIYF.

This clone was detected ten times or more. J is TRBJ1-4 and V is TRBV6-1, with D hard to call. The CDR3 runs to 17 residues. The V end lost 0 bases, the J end lost 8 bases, and 19 bases lay between the germline ends. CDR1 is MNHNS, CDR2 SASEGT, per germline. CDR3 sequence: CASSEALSYGFDEKLFF. DNA for the CDR3: TGTGCCAGCAGTGAAGCGCTATCGTACGGTTTTGACGAAAAACTGTTTTTT.

Details on this clone: Other DNA sequences in the same sample also yield this CDR3. The chain combines TRBV5-4 with TRBJ2-1; 11 nucleotides align to TRBD2. Germline loops: CDR1 SGHNT, CDR2 YYREEE (reference sequence). The CDR3 sequence is 15 residues long. V lost 0 bases to trimming and J lost 7 bases; unmatched junction nucleotides: 3. This CDR3 is CASSLDLAGGNEQFF. The CDR3 region has the DNA TGTGCCAGCAGCTTGGATCTAGCGGGGGGAAATGAGCAGTTCTTC.

The chain combines TRBV7-3 with TRBJ2-2, with 7 bases fitting TRBD1. With V trimmed by 5 bases and J by 0 bases, 6 bases remained unmatched. The CDR3 has 16 residues. In germline, CDR1 is SGHTA, CDR2 FQGTGA. CDR3 sequence reads: CASSTRQGANTGELFF. The CDR3 DNA reads TGTGCCAGCAGCACCCGACAGGGAGCGAACACCGGGGAGCTGTTTTTT.

This clone appeared a few times. Other DNA sequences within the sample encode an identical CDR3. The J gene is TRBJ1-1, the V gene TRBV5-6; TRBD1 might be the D (6 bases). V was shortened by 0 bases and J by 5 bases, with 8 bases between the two germline ends. The CDR3 runs to 13 residues. CDR1 is SGHDT and CDR2 is YYEEEE in the germline V gene. The chain's CDR3 is CASSLDRGTEAFF. CDR3 nucleotide sequence: TGTGCCAGCAGCTTGGATAGGGGGACTGAAGCTTTCTTT.

This chain joins TRBV7-2 and TRBJ1-5; D gene ambiguous. Germline V CDR1 and CDR2: SGHTA, FQGNSA. This CDR3 comprises 16 residues. Between the trimmed V and J ends, which lost 1 base and 3 bases, there was a span of 13 bases. The CDR3 spells CASSLVVAADNQPQHF. The CDR3 DNA sequence: TGTGCCAGCAGCTTAGTTGTGGCAGCTGACAATCAGCCCCAGCATTTT.

This chain joins TRBV9 and TRBJ1-1; no definite D call. CDR1 is SGDLS, CDR2 YYNGEE, per germline. This CDR3 is built from 14 residues. The V end was cut by 3 bases, the J end by 0 bases, with 9 bases between. The CDR3 loop is CASSDGPVNTEAFF. The CDR3, as DNA: TGTGCCAGCAGCGACGGACCGGTGAACACTGAAGCTTTCTTT.

A remark on this clone: This sample also contains other DNA sequences that code for the same CDR3. The chain carries TRBV5-1 and TRBJ2-7, with 12 bases aligning to TRBD2. Trimming took 3 bases from V and 3 from J; bases not matched to a gene: 1. This CDR3 contains 14 residues. Germline CDR1 and CDR2: SGHRS and YFSETQ. CDR3 residues: CASSSTSGGYEQYF. In DNA form, the CDR3 reads TGCGCCAGCAGCTCGACTAGCGGGGGCTACGAGCAGTACTTC.

V usage is TRBV27 and J usage is TRBJ2-7; 7 bases match TRBD1. The junction had 9 bases not matched to a gene; V was cut back by 4 bases and J by 6 bases. Germline V lookup: CDR1 MNHEY, CDR2 SMNVEV (reference sequence). The CDR3 consists of 14 residues. The CDR3: CASSSEIYRGEQYF. The CDR3 DNA is TGTGCCAGCAGTTCAGAAATCTACAGGGGCGAGCAGTACTTC.

This clone was observed once. The junction departs from germline at one end; a sequencing error may be responsible. J is TRBJ2-5 and V is TRBV7-7, with D possibly being TRBD2 (5 bases). This CDR3 has 14 residues. CDR1 and CDR2 (germline): SSHAT, FNYEAQ (reference sequence). The CDR3: CASSHPDGVETQYF. CDR3 DNA sequence: TGTGCTAGCAGCCACCCTGACGGGGTAGAGACCCAGTACTTC.